This T cell receptor beta chain was sequenced during a study of T cell responses to AZD1222 COVID-19 vaccine. A remark on this clone: Its antigen is unknown. At the DNA level, this CDR3 is encoded by other sequences in the same sample as well.

Study-wide points: In all cases, repertoires were sampled only after the peak T cell response. Per reports, nearly half of all spike-specific TCRs target regions that are unmutated in variants. Only a handful of AZD1222 recipients, several in all, had baseline seropositivity.

Germline CDR1 reads KGHSH; CDR2 reads LQKENI. This CDR3 region has 15 residues. Deletions cut 3 bases from V and 3 bases from J, with 12 bases between. Sequencing was performed with immunoSEQ multiplex PCR; in TCRdb, only in-frame clones are kept and a portion is missing. Of 200,000 to 250,000 clones detected, around 93% appear once; the ten largest clones hold about 1%. The sequence was collected from an adult in good health. The material sequenced was peripheral blood, taken on day 0 of MenACWY control vaccination. This chain joins TRBV18 and TRBJ1-5, with TRBD1 as a possible D gene (6 bases). This CDR3 reads CASSPTQGNNQPQHF. The DNA for the CDR3 is TGTGCCAGCTCACCTACCCAGGGGAACAATCAGCCCCAGCATTTT. Full variable domain (missing parts from reference TRBV18 and TRBJ1-5): NAGVMQNPRHLVRRRGQEARLRCSPMKGHSHVYWYRQLPEEGLKFMVYLQKENIIDESGMPKERFSAEFPKEGPSILRIQQVVRGDSAAYFCASSPTQGNNQPQHFGDGTRLSIL.